A single sample gave rise to the 22 T cell receptor beta chains below, sequenced in a study of identical twins. TCRdb re-called the 5' RACE reads through MiXCR, storing one row per CDR3 protein. The sample holds about 470,000 distinct CDR3 sequences; 20% to 25% are singletons and the top ten take over 2.5%. The same sample was also used in a study of T cells expressing NK-cell markers.

The sequenced material came from CD4+ T cells sorted from blood. The receptors were gathered from a woman aged 18-29 years in good health.

This clonotype was recorded at least ten times. The chain has TRBV5-1 and TRBJ2-7, with D possibly being TRBD1 (6 bases). The length of the CDR3 is 15 residues. Per germline, CDR1 SGHRS and CDR2 YFSETQ. The germline V and J ends were trimmed by 3 bases and 3 bases, with 16 bases remaining between them. CDR3 amino acids: CASSSDVGGYYEQYF. The CDR3 DNA reads as TGCGCCAGCAGCTCGGACGTAGGGGGATACTACGAGCAGTACTTC.

In its sample, this clonotype was seen a few times. V gene TRBV6-1 combines with J gene TRBJ1-2; 11 nucleotides agree with TRBD1. V was pared by 5 bases and J by 5 bases, with 7 bases of the junction left unmatched. The V gene's germline CDR1 is MNHNS and CDR2 SASEGT. CDR3 length: 15 amino acids. The CDR3 is CASSPRTGGGYGYTF. The CDR3 region has the DNA TGTGCCAGCAGTCCCCGGACAGGGGGCGGTTATGGCTACACCTTC.

This chain connects TRBV4-2 to TRBJ2-7; no clear D. Germline values: CDR1 LGHNA, CDR2 YNFKEQ. The CDR3 has 17 residues. V was cut by 0 bases and J by 2 bases, with 17 bases left in between. CDR3: CASSQDVTESGPYEQYF. The CDR3 nucleotides read TGTGCCAGCAGCCAAGATGTAACTGAATCGGGCCCCTACGAGCAGTACTTC.

This clonotype was detected ten times or more. The chain is built from TRBV29-1 and TRBJ2-5; perhaps TRBD1 as D (5 bases). Trimming took 1 base from V and 5 from J, leaving 14 bases between them. CDR3 length: 14 residues. Germline assignment: CDR1 SQVTM and CDR2 ANQGSEA. Here the CDR3 reads CSVEGGRVVETQYF. CDR3 DNA sequence: TGCAGCGTTGAAGGCGGCAGGGTAGTGGAGACCCAGTACTTC.

The chain joins TRBV5-5 to TRBJ2-7, with a tentative D call TRBD2 (6 bases). CDR1 and CDR2 (germline): SGHKS, YYEKEE (reference sequence). The CDR3 totals 14 residues. The V end lost 0 bases, the J end lost 2 bases, and 9 bases lay between the germline ends. The CDR3 protein is CASSLAAGTYEQYF. The CDR3 DNA reads as TGTGCCAGCAGCTTGGCGGCGGGAACCTACGAGCAGTACTTC.

The rearrangement uses TRBV12-3 or TRBV12-4 and TRBJ1-5; D unclear. With 3 bases removed from V and 0 bases from J, the gap between germline ends came to 6 bases. This CDR3 contains 14 residues. Here the CDR3 reads CASSFQNSNQPQHF. The CDR3 region has the DNA TGTGCCAGCAGTTTCCAGAATAGCAATCAGCCCCAGCATTTT.

The chain recombines TRBV25-1 with TRBJ1-1, with a possible D match to TRBD1 (5 bases). Trimming pared 3 bases from V and 1 base from J, leaving 9 bases between. The CDR3 sequence is 14 residues long. Germline V lookup: CDR1 MGHDK, CDR2 SYGVNS. The CDR3 region has the DNA TGTGCCAGCAGTGAGGCTGACAGGAACACTGAAGCTTTCTTT. The encoded protein is CASSEADRNTEAFF.

This rearrangement joins TRBV6-1 to TRBJ2-5; either TRBD1 or TRBD2 may supply D (6 bases each). Germline CDR1 MNHNS, CDR2 SASEGT. The CDR3 covers 13 residues. The V end was cut by 7 bases, the J end by 3 bases, with 12 bases between. In nucleotides, the CDR3 is TGTGCCAGCAAGGGGGGCGGGAAAGAGACCCAGTACTTC. Protein sequence: CASKGGGKETQYF.

The chain links TRBV19 to TRBJ2-7, with a possible D match to TRBD1 (6 bases). This CDR3 contains 16 residues. CDR1 LNHDA and CDR2 SQIVND come from the germline V gene (reference sequence). V lost 5 bases and J 2 bases, leaving 19 bases between the germline ends. The CDR3 DNA reads TGTGCCAGTAGTTCAGGCGGACAGTCTTCTCCCTACGAGCAGTACTTC. Its translation is CASSSGGQSSPYEQYF.

The chain has TRBV5-1 and TRBJ2-7; D unresolved. There are 14 residues in the CDR3. CDR1 is SGHRS and CDR2 is YFSETQ in the germline V gene. The V end lost 3 bases, the J end lost 3 bases, and 13 bases lay between the germline ends. This chain's CDR3 is CASSSVGSNYEQYF. In nucleotides, the CDR3 is TGCGCCAGCAGCTCCGTCGGGTCCAACTACGAGCAGTACTTC.

This clonotype was seen a handful of times. V gene TRBV5-1 combines with J gene TRBJ1-1, with D tentatively TRBD1 (6 bases). The germline V gene encodes CDR1 SGHRS and CDR2 YFSETQ. V was clipped by 1 base and J by 6 bases, with 10 bases between them. The CDR3 has 13 amino acids. The chain's CDR3 is CASSLSQGPEAFF. The CDR3 DNA is TGCGCCAGCAGCTTGTCGCAGGGGCCTGAAGCTTTCTTT.

The chain's CDR3 is CASSLRGQQETQYF. The CDR3 nucleotides are TGTGCCAGCAGCTTAAGAGGACAACAAGAGACCCAGTACTTC. The genes are TRBV7-9 and TRBJ2-5; D perhaps matches TRBD1 (5 bases). CDR1 is SEHNR, CDR2 FQNEAQ, per germline (reference sequence). Trimming took off 2 bases at V and 2 bases at J, with 9 bases between the two ends. There are 14 residues in the CDR3.

At least ten counts were recorded for this clonotype. The chain links TRBV12-3 or TRBV12-4 to TRBJ1-1; D unresolved. Trimming left V 6 bases short and J 0 bases short, with 8 bases between. The CDR3 runs 13 residues. CDR3 protein: CASSTTMNTEAFF. The CDR3 DNA follows: TGTGCCAGCAGCACGACGATGAACACTGAAGCTTTCTTT.

This clonotype was seen more than once but under ten times. This chain connects TRBV4-3 to TRBJ2-3; maybe TRBD2 (5 bases). Trimming took 5 bases from V and 6 from J, leaving 18 bases between them. CDR1 and CDR2 (germline): LGHNA, YSLEER. The CDR3 totals 15 residues. For the CDR3, the DNA is TGCGCCAGCAGCACCAGACTCCGGGGTAGGGATACGCAGTATTTT. This translates into CASSTRLRGRDTQYF.

This clonotype was recorded a few times. The chain joins TRBV12-3 or TRBV12-4 to TRBJ2-7; TRBD2 might be the D (5 bases). The V end was cut by 4 bases, the J end by 0 bases, with 16 bases between. The CDR3 loop spans 16 amino acids. CDR3 sequence: CASSSVYGRGSYEQYF. The DNA for the CDR3 is TGTGCCAGCAGTTCGGTTTATGGACGGGGCTCCTACGAGCAGTACTTC.

This clonotype counts as medium-sized. DNA of the CDR3: TGTGCCATAGGGACTAGCGGGAGAGGGACAGATACGCAGTATTTT. Translating gives CAIGTSGRGTDTQYF. The chain couples TRBV6-1 to TRBJ2-3; 14 bases are a match to TRBD2. V lost 10 bases, J lost 3 bases, and 6 bases stayed unmatched. CDR3 length: 15 amino acids. Germline lookup yields CDR1 MNHNS and CDR2 SASEGT.

V usage is TRBV24-1 and J usage is TRBJ2-1; TRBD1 aligns across 8 bases. Germline values: CDR1 KGHDR, CDR2 SFDVKD. The ends lost 9 bases at V and 4 bases at J; junction bases unmatched: 4. This CDR3 region has 13 residues. The CDR3 region has the DNA TGTGCCACCGGGGACAGGCTTTACAATGAGCAGTTCTTC. It encodes CATGDRLYNEQFF.

The rearrangement uses TRBV6-2 or TRBV6-3 and TRBJ2-3; possibly TRBD2 for D (6 bases). CDR1 is MNHEY, CDR2 SVGEGT, per germline. With 7 bases removed from V and 3 bases from J, the gap between germline ends came to 14 bases. The CDR3 has 14 amino acids. This chain's CDR3 is CASTGTFPTDTQYF. CDR3 bases: TGTGCCAGCACCGGGACTTTTCCGACAGATACGCAGTATTTT.

This clonotype was found a few times. One junction end disagrees with the germline gene, perhaps due to a read error. The rearrangement joins TRBV7-2 to TRBJ2-1; 9 bases map to TRBD1. The CDR3 loop spans 12 amino acids. The germline CDR1 and CDR2 sequences are SGHTA and FQGNSA. The CDR3 protein is CASSFTGGRGDF. The CDR3 region has the DNA TGTGCCAGCAGCTTCACAGGGGGCAGAGGGGACTTC.

This rearrangement joins TRBV24-1 to TRBJ2-3; possibly TRBD1 for D (5 bases). The V gene's germline CDR1 is KGHDR and CDR2 SFDVKD. The V end was cut by 1 base, the J end by 9 bases, with 16 bases between. The CDR3 covers 15 residues. CDR3 sequence: CATSDLPQGQGTQYF. CDR3 coding DNA: TGTGCCACCAGTGATTTACCGCAGGGCCAGGGAACGCAGTATTTT.

This chain joins TRBV28 and TRBJ2-7; D unclear. Trimming stripped 5 bases from V and 1 base from J, with 18 bases between. Germline CDR1 is MDHEN and CDR2 is SYDVKM. The CDR3 loop spans 16 amino acids. The CDR3 reads CASSTAGAGPSYEQYF. Written as DNA, the CDR3 is TGTGCCAGCAGTACCGCCGGCGCAGGTCCTTCCTACGAGCAGTACTTC. Combining the CDR3 with reference TRBV28 and TRBJ2-7 gives the whole variable domain DVKVTQSSRYLVKRTGEKVFLECVQDMDHENMFWYRQDPGLGLRLIYFSYDVKMKEKGDIPEGYSVSREKKERFSLILESASTNQTSMYLCASSTAGAGPSYEQYFGPGTRLTVT.

This rearrangement joins TRBV6-2 or TRBV6-3 to TRBJ1-5; D perhaps matches TRBD1 (6 bases). V was trimmed by 2 bases and J by 12 bases, leaving 14 bases between them. The germline V gene has CDR1 MNHEY and CDR2 SVGEGT. The CDR3 consists of 13 residues. The CDR3 sequence: CASSYPNTGRQHF. CDR3 nucleotides: TGTGCCAGCAGTTACCCAAACACAGGGCGCCAGCATTTT.